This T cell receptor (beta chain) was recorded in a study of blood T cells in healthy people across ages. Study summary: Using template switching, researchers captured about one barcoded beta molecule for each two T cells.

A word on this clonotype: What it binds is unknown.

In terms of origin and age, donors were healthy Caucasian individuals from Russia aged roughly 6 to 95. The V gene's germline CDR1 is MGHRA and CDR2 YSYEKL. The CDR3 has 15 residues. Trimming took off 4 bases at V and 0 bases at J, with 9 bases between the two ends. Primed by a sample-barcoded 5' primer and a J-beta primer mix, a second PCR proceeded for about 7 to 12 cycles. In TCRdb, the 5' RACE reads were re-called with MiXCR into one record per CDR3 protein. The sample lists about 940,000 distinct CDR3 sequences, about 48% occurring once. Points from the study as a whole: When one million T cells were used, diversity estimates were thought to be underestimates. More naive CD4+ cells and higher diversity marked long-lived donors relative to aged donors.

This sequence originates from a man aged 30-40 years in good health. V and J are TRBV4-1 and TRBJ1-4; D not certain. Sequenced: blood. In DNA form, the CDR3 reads TGCGCCAGCAGCCGAACAGAGGCAACTAATGAAAAACTGTTTTTT. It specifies CASSRTEATNEKLFF.